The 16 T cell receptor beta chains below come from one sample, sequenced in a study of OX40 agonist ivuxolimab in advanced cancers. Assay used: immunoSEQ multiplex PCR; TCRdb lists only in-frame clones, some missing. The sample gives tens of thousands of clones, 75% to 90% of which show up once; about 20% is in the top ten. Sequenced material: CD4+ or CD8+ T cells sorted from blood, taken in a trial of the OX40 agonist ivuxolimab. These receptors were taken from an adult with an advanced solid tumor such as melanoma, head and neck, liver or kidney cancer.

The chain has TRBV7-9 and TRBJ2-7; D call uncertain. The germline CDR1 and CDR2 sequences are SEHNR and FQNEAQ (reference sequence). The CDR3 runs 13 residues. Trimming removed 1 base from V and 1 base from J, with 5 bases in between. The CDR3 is CASSLVPSYEQYF. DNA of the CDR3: TGTGCCAGCAGCTTAGTTCCTTCCTACGAGCAGTACTTC.

The CDR3 sequence is CASSQDGSTIEAFF. The CDR3, as DNA: TGTGCCAGCAGCCAAGATGGATCTACGATTGAAGCTTTCTTT. This chain joins TRBV4-2 and TRBJ1-1; D gene uncertain. The V and J ends lost 0 bases and 7 bases respectively, with 12 bases between them. The CDR3 is 14 amino acids. CDR1 LGHNA and CDR2 YNFKEQ come from the germline V gene.

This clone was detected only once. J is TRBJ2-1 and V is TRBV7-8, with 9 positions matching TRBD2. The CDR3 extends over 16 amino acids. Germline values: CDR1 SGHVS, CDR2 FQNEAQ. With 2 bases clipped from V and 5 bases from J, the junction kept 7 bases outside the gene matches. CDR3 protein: CASSLSGLAGHNEQFF. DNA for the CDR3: TGTGCCAGCAGCTTATCCGGTCTAGCGGGACACAATGAGCAGTTCTTC.

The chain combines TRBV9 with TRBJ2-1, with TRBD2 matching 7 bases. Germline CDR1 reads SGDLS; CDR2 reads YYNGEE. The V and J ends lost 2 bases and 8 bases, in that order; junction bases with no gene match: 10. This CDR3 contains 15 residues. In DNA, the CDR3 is TGTGCCAGCAGCGTTAGCGGGCCCACTTGGGATGAGCAGTTCTTC. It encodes CASSVSGPTWDEQFF.

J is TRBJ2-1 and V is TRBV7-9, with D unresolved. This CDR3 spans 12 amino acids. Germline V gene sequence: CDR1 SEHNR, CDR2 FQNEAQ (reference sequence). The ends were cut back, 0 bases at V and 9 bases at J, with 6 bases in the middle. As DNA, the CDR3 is TGTGCCAGCAGCTTAGCGGCAGTTGAGCAGTTCTTC. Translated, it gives CASSLAAVEQFF.

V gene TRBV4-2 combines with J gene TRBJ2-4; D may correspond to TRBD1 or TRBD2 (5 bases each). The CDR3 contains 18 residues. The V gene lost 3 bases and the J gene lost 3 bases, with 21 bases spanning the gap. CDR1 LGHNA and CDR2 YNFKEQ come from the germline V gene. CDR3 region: CASSQDPTPGTGKNIQYF. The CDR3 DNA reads TGTGCCAGCAGCCAGGACCCTACCCCAGGGACGGGCAAAAACATTCAGTACTTC.

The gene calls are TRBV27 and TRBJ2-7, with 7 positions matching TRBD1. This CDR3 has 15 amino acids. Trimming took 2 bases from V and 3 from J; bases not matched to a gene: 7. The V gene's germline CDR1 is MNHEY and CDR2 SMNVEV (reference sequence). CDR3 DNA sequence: TGTGCCAGCAGTTTAAGCCGGGACAGTAACTACGAGCAGTACTTC. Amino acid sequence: CASSLSRDSNYEQYF.

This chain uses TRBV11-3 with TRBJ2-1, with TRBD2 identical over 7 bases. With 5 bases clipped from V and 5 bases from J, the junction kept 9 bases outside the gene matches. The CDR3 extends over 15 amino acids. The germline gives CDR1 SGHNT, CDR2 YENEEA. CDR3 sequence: CASSPSGDIDNEQFF. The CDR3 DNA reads TGTGCCAGCAGCCCTAGCGGAGACATCGACAATGAGCAGTTCTTC.

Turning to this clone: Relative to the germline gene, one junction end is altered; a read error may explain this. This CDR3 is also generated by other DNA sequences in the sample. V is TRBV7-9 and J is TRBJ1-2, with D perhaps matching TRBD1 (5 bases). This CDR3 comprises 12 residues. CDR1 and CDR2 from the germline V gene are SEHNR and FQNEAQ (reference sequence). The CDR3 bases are TGTGCCTATAATGGGGCCAGCCACGGCTACACTTTC. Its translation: CAYNGASHGYTF.

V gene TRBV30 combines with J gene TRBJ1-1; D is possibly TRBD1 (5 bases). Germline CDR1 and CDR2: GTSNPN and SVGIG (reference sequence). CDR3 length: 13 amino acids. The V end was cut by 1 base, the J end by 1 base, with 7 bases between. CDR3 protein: CAWSEGRNTEAFF. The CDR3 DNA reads TGTGCCTGGAGTGAGGGGAGGAACACTGAAGCTTTCTTT.

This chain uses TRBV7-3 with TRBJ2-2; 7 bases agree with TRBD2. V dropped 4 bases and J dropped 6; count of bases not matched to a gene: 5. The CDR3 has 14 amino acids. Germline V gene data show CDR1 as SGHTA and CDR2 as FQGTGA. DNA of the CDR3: TGTGCCAGCAGCTCCTACCGGGGGGCCGGGGAGCTGTTTTTT. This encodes CASSSYRGAGELFF. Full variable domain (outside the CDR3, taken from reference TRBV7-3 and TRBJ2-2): GAGVSQTPSNKVTEKGKYVELRCDPISGHTALYWYRQSLGQGPEFLIYFQGTGAADDSGLPNDRFFAVRPEGSVSTLKIQRTERGDSAVYLCASSSYRGAGELFFGEGSRLTVL.

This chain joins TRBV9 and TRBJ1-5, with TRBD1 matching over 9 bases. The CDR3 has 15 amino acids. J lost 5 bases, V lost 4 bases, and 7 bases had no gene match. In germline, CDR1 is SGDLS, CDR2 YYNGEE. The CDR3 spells CASSSTQGAHQPQHF. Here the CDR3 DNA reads TGTGCCAGCAGCTCAACACAGGGGGCTCATCAGCCCCAGCATTTT.

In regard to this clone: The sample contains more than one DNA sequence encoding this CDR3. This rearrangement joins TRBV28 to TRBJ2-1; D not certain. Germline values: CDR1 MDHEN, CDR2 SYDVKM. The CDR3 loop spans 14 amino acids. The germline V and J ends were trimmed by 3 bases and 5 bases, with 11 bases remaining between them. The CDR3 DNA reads TGTGCCAGCAGTTTTTTCAGAGAAAACAATGAGCAGTTCTTC. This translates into CASSFFRENNEQFF.

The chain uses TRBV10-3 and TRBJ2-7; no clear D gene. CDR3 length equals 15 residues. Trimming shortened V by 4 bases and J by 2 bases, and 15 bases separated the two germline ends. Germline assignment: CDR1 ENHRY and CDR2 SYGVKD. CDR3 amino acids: CAISAGQLRPYEQYF. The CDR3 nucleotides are TGTGCCATCAGTGCCGGGCAATTACGTCCCTACGAGCAGTACTTC.

The CDR3 DNA follows: TGTGCCAGCAGCCAAGTTAGGTACACTGAAGCTTTCTTT. Translated: CASSQVRYTEAFF. The chain combines TRBV14 with TRBJ1-1; D is unresolved. V dropped 1 base and J dropped 3 bases, with 6 bases sitting between them. From germline, CDR1 is SGHDN and CDR2 FVKESK. This CDR3 is built from 13 residues.

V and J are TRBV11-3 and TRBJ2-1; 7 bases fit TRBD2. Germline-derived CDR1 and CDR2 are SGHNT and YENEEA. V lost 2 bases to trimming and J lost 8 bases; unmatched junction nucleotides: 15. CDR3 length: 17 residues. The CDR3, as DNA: TGTGCCAGCAGCTTAACCCAAGGACTAGGACTCTTAGATGAGCAGTTCTTC. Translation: CASSLTQGLGLLDEQFF.